Below, 25 T cell receptor beta chains from the same sample are listed, as sequenced in a study of CD4 T cells in relation to SARS-CoV-2 and coronaviruses. Data came from immunoSEQ multiplex PCR; TCRdb stores just in-frame clones and leaves some out. The table shows more than 9,000 clones, with more than 65% occurring only once. No antigens are known for them. Unexposed donor CD4+ T cells date from 2011-2018, before the COVID-19 pandemic. The cells were cultured for 9 to 11 days before CD4+ T cells were isolated. Input material: CD4+ T cells from PBMCs, cultured in vitro. These TCRs come from a human donor in good health.

This chain joins TRBV4-3 and TRBJ1-2; the D is unclear. CDR3 length: 14 residues. Per germline, CDR1 LGHNA and CDR2 YSLEER. Between the trimmed V and J ends, which lost 0 bases and 3 bases, there was a span of 8 bases. CDR3 in DNA: TGCGCCAGCAGCCAAGATACGGTTGACTATGGCTACACCTTC. This gives the protein CASSQDTVDYGYTF.

The CDR3 reads CASSQARSRGYTF. The CDR3 DNA reads as TGCGCCAGCAGCCAAGCACGCTCGAGAGGCTACACCTTC. V gene TRBV4-3 combines with J gene TRBJ1-2; no firm D call. The germline CDR1 and CDR2 sequences are LGHNA and YSLEER. The CDR3 sequence is 13 residues long. The germline V and J ends were trimmed by 1 base and 8 bases, with 11 bases remaining between them.

In DNA, the CDR3 is TGTGCCAGCAGCTTGTGTGCTTCCGAGGGGGACTCAAGCACAGATACGCAGTATTTT. Its translation is CASSLCASEGDSSTDTQYF. The V and J genes are TRBV7-3 and TRBJ2-3, with D tentatively TRBD1 or TRBD2 (6 bases each). Germline V lookup: CDR1 SGHTA, CDR2 FQGTGA. V dropped 3 bases and J dropped 0 bases, with 22 bases sitting between them. This CDR3 comprises 19 residues.

J is TRBJ2-1 and V is TRBV5-1, with 13 bases aligning to TRBD2. V was pared by 4 bases and J by 6 bases, with 4 bases of the junction left unmatched. Germline lookup yields CDR1 SGHRS and CDR2 YFSETQ. CDR3 size: 15 residues. The CDR3 is CASSGGTSGINEQFF. The CDR3 nucleotides are TGCGCCAGCAGCGGCGGGACTAGCGGGATCAATGAGCAGTTCTTC.

This sequence joins TRBV19 and TRBJ2-2; D call uncertain. The CDR3 has 14 amino acids. The V gene's germline CDR1 is LNHDA and CDR2 SQIVND (reference sequence). Trimming shortened V by 4 bases and J by 0 bases, and 6 bases separated the two germline ends. CDR3 loop: CASSSFANTGELFF. In DNA, the CDR3 is TGTGCCAGTAGTAGTTTCGCGAACACCGGGGAGCTGTTTTTT.

This chain links TRBV10-3 with TRBJ2-3; the D is unclear. Germline-derived CDR1 and CDR2 are ENHRY and SYGVKD. The CDR3 extends over 13 amino acids. The V end lost 9 bases, the J end lost 5 bases, and 15 bases lay between the germline ends. This chain's CDR3 is CAIGFESGDTQYF. The DNA for the CDR3 is TGTGCCATAGGGTTCGAGTCTGGAGATACGCAGTATTTT.

The rearrangement uses TRBV19 and TRBJ2-7; 7 bases are shared with TRBD1. This CDR3 has 14 amino acids. Germline V gene data show CDR1 as LNHDA and CDR2 as SQIVND (reference sequence). With V trimmed by 5 bases and J by 4 bases, 8 bases remained unmatched. The CDR3 coding sequence is TGTGCCAGTAGTGCTAACAGGGGTGGGTACGAGCAGTACTTC. It yields the protein CASSANRGGYEQYF.

The V and J genes are TRBV19 and TRBJ1-1; D remains ambiguous. CDR1 and CDR2 from the germline V gene are LNHDA and SQIVND (reference sequence). V shed 5 bases and J shed 1 base, with 8 bases lying between them. CDR3 length: 13 residues. The CDR3 is CASSYTGNTEAFF. CDR3 DNA: TGTGCCAGTAGTTACACTGGGAACACTGAAGCTTTCTTT.

This clone appeared a few times. V gene TRBV6-5 combines with J gene TRBJ2-7; 7 bases map to TRBD2. The CDR3 extends over 15 amino acids. CDR1 and CDR2 (germline): MNHEY, SVGAGI. With V trimmed by 2 bases and J by 2 bases, 6 bases remained unmatched. CDR3 bases: TGTGCCAGCAGTTACGCGTCTAGCGGAACCTACGAGCAGTACTTC. Translated: CASSYASSGTYEQYF.

The chain's CDR3 is CASSPMVGNNEQFF. CDR3 bases: TGTGCCAGCTCACCAATGGTCGGAAACAATGAGCAGTTCTTC. This sequence joins TRBV18 and TRBJ2-1, with D uncertain. The CDR3 runs to 14 residues. Between the trimmed V and J ends, which lost 2 bases and 5 bases, there was a span of 10 bases. The germline V gene has CDR1 KGHSH and CDR2 LQKENI.

The chain links TRBV5-1 to TRBJ2-2; 9 bases align to TRBD2. V lost 0 bases, J lost 6 bases, and 6 bases stayed unmatched. The germline CDR1 and CDR2 sequences are SGHRS and YFSETQ. The CDR3 totals 16 residues. In nucleotides, the CDR3 is TGCGCCAGCAGCTTGGTTGCGGGGGGGCCGTCCGGGGAGCTGTTTTTT. Translated: CASSLVAGGPSGELFF.

Within the sample, this clone is large (0.1 to 1%). The chain recombines TRBV5-7 with TRBJ2-5, with 7 bases that match TRBD1. TRBV5-7 is placed among ORFs of uncertain function. V trimming: 0 bases; J trimming: 5 bases; junction bases outside the gene matches: 10. CDR3 length equals 16 residues. CDR3 amino acids: CASSLGTGPIGETQYF. The CDR3 region has the DNA TGTGCCAGCAGCTTGGGGACAGGCCCGATTGGGGAGACCCAGTACTTC.

There are a few counts of this clone. The gene calls are TRBV5-1 and TRBJ2-1, with 14 bases lining up with TRBD2. Germline trimming cut 3 bases from V and 8 bases from J; bases unmatched to any gene: 7. CDR1 and CDR2 (germline): SGHRS, YFSETQ. The CDR3 sequence is 16 residues long. CDR3 sequence (DNA): TGCGCCAGCAGCTCTCCGGGACTAGCGGGAGTGGATGAGCAGTTCTTC. Its protein product is CASSSPGLAGVDEQFF.

This clone was seen only a few times. The chain employs TRBV6-5 and TRBJ2-7; no clear D gene. The ends were cut back, 7 bases at V and 2 bases at J, with 9 bases in the middle. The germline CDR1 and CDR2 sequences are MNHEY and SVGAGI. This CDR3 has 12 amino acids. CDR3 loop: CASIGKAYEQYF. CDR3 in DNA: TGTGCCAGCATAGGAAAAGCCTACGAGCAGTACTTC.

V usage is TRBV18 and J usage is TRBJ2-7; 9 bases agree with TRBD1. After removal of 5 bases from V and 0 bases from J, the junction contained 5 bases not matched to a gene. The CDR3 consists of 15 residues. Germline V gene lookup returns CDR1 KGHSH and CDR2 LQKENI. The CDR3 protein is CASSTGTGSSYEQYF. CDR3 in DNA: TGTGCCAGCTCAACCGGGACAGGGAGCTCCTACGAGCAGTACTTC.

As regards this clone: A read error may produce the germline difference seen at one junction end. V gene TRBV9 combines with J gene TRBJ2-2; 9 bases agree with TRBD2. The V gene's germline CDR1 is SGDLS and CDR2 YYNGEE. The CDR3 loop spans 15 amino acids. The CDR3 DNA is TGTGCCAGCAGCGGGACTAGCGCGAATACCGGGGAGCTGTTTTTT. Protein product: CASSGTSANTGELFF.

The rearrangement links TRBV30 to TRBJ2-5; D is possibly TRBD1 or TRBD2 (5 bases each). V was trimmed by 3 bases and J by 5 bases, leaving 16 bases between them. Germline V gives CDR1 GTSNPN, CDR2 SVGIG (reference sequence). The CDR3 is 14 residues long. CDR3 nucleotides: TGTGCCTGGAGCGCGAAGTGGGGGATGGAGACCCAGTACTTC. It encodes CAWSAKWGMETQYF.

V gene TRBV5-5 combines with J gene TRBJ1-1; D is unclear. Germline values: CDR1 SGHKS, CDR2 YYEKEE (reference sequence). The CDR3 is 15 amino acids. V lost 5 bases to trimming and J lost 0 bases, with 14 bases between them. The CDR3 nucleotides read TGTGCCAGCAGGGTAGACACCACTGTGAACACTGAAGCTTTCTTT. Its translation is CASRVDTTVNTEAFF.

The chain is built from TRBV6-4 and TRBJ1-5; D gene uncertain. In germline, CDR1 is MRHNA, CDR2 SNTAGT. The CDR3 is 19 amino acids. Trimming pared 2 bases from V and 3 bases from J, leaving 23 bases between. The CDR3 coding sequence is TGTGCCAGCAGTGACCGAGAAGCCCAAGCGGCTTTCCTCAATCAGCCCCAGCATTTT. Its translation is CASSDREAQAAFLNQPQHF.

This clone was detected once. V and J are TRBV27 and TRBJ2-7, with 12 bases that match TRBD1. J gave up 6 bases and V 1 base, and 13 bases lay outside the gene matches. This CDR3 has 18 amino acids. Per germline, CDR1 MNHEY and CDR2 SMNVEV (reference sequence). The CDR3 region is CASSLYVRGGQGAGEQYF. For the CDR3, the DNA is TGTGCCAGCAGTTTATATGTGCGTGGGGGACAGGGGGCGGGCGAGCAGTACTTC.

This chain connects TRBV6-2 or TRBV6-3 to TRBJ2-7; TRBD1 matches at 8 bases. Per the germline V gene, CDR1 is MNHEY and CDR2 is SVGEGT. After removal of 6 bases from V and 2 bases from J, the junction contained 6 bases not matched to a gene. The CDR3 contains 14 residues. CDR3: CASRYRGNAYEQYF. CDR3 in DNA: TGTGCCAGCAGATACAGGGGGAATGCCTACGAGCAGTACTTC.

The CDR3 coding sequence is TGTGCCAGCACCCTCCCAGGTCATGAGAACTATGGCTACACCTTC. As protein: CASTLPGHENYGYTF. The V call is TRBV2, the J call TRBJ1-2; D gene ambiguous. CDR3 length: 15 amino acids. Trimming removed 7 bases from V and 2 bases from J, with 17 bases in between. The V gene's germline CDR1 is SNHLY and CDR2 FYNNEI.

The chain joins TRBV4-3 to TRBJ2-6; no definite D call. Germline loops: CDR1 LGHNA, CDR2 YSLEER. This CDR3 is built from 19 residues. V gave up 0 bases and J gave up 0 bases, with 15 bases separating them. The CDR3: CASSQDIGRGRSGANVLTF. Here the CDR3 DNA reads TGCGCCAGCAGCCAAGATATCGGAAGAGGCCGCTCTGGGGCCAACGTCCTGACTTTC.

This chain connects TRBV28 to TRBJ2-1, with 13 bases lining up with TRBD2. Germline V lookup: CDR1 MDHEN, CDR2 SYDVKM. The CDR3 is made up of 16 amino acids. After removal of 5 bases from V and 2 bases from J, the junction contained 3 bases not matched to a gene. The CDR3 is CASSPGLAGAYNEQFF. The CDR3 DNA reads TGTGCCAGCAGTCCAGGACTAGCGGGAGCCTACAATGAGCAGTTCTTC.

The chain has TRBV6-4 and TRBJ2-1; D is undetermined. This CDR3 contains 13 residues. V shed 2 bases and J shed 7 bases, with 9 bases lying between them. Germline loops: CDR1 MRHNA, CDR2 SNTAGT. The CDR3 sequence is CASSDGNNNEQFF. CDR3 bases: TGTGCCAGCAGTGACGGGAACAATAATGAGCAGTTCTTC.